These 8 T cell receptor beta chains came from one sample sequenced in a study of T cell responses to AZD1222 COVID-19 vaccine. TCRdb's table, derived via immunoSEQ multiplex PCR, lists solely in-frame clones and lacks some. The table lists 150,000 to 200,000 clones, 92% of them singletons, with 1.3% in the top ten. Sequences were derived from peripheral blood, sampled 28 days after the second AZD1222 dose. The receptors stem from an adult who received the AZD1222 COVID-19 vaccine.

The rearrangement joins TRBV6-5 to TRBJ1-1; D is unclear. Trimming took off 2 bases at V and 1 base at J, with 2 bases between the two ends. The CDR3 spans 12 residues. Germline V gene sequence: CDR1 MNHEY, CDR2 SVGAGI. DNA of the CDR3: TGTGCCAGCAGTTACCCGAACACTGAAGCTTTCTTT. Protein: CASSYPNTEAFF.

V is TRBV11-2 and J is TRBJ1-3; 7 nucleotides align to TRBD1. The germline V gene has CDR1 SGHAT and CDR2 FQNNGV. CDR3 length: 16 residues. The V gene end was trimmed by 2 bases and the J gene end by 3 bases; junction bases not matched to a gene: 7. CDR3 in DNA: TGTGCCAGCAGCTTAATCACAGGGGTCTTTGGAAACACCATATATTTT. Translated: CASSLITGVFGNTIYF. Full variable domain (rest looked up from reference TRBV11-2 and TRBJ1-3): EAGVAQSPRYKIIEKRQSVAFWCNPISGHATLYWYQQILGQGPKLLIQFQNNGVVDDSQLPKDRFSAERLKGVDSTLKIQPAKLEDSAVYLCASSLITGVFGNTIYFGEGSWLTVV.

The count of this clone is one. The chain has TRBV11-1 and TRBJ1-2; possibly TRBD1 for D (6 bases). Germline CDR1 reads SGHAT; CDR2 reads FQDESV (reference sequence). The CDR3 contains 15 residues. Trimming cost V 1 base and J 6 bases, with 15 bases left between them. In DNA form, the CDR3 reads TGTGCCAGCAGCTTAGGGGGGGCACGACTTGATGGCTACACCTTC. Translating gives CASSLGGARLDGYTF.

The CDR3 DNA reads TGTGCCAGCAGTTACTCCTGGACAGGGGGCATTTCTTTCTTT. Residues: CASSYSWTGGISFF. The chain joins TRBV6-5 to TRBJ1-1, with 11 bases aligning to TRBD1. Trimming took 0 bases from V and 12 from J; bases not matched to a gene: 6. Germline V gene lookup returns CDR1 MNHEY and CDR2 SVGAGI. The CDR3 spans 14 residues.

As regards this clone: The junction shows a germline mismatch at one end, possibly a read error. This rearrangement joins TRBV28 to TRBJ2-4, with 8 positions matching TRBD2. There are 12 residues in the CDR3. The germline V gene encodes CDR1 MDHEN and CDR2 SYDVKM. The CDR3 nucleotides read TGTGCCAGCAGTTTGGGACTAGGACGGTCTCTTTTC. As protein: CASSLGLGRSLF.

The chain joins TRBV9 to TRBJ2-2; D perhaps matches TRBD1 (6 bases). This CDR3 has 13 amino acids. With 4 bases removed from V and 4 bases from J, the gap between germline ends came to 8 bases. Germline V gene lookup returns CDR1 SGDLS and CDR2 YYNGEE. The DNA for the CDR3 is TGTGCCAGCAGCAGGGGGAGCACCGGGGAGCTGTTTTTT. Protein: CASSRGSTGELFF.

This sequence joins TRBV7-9 and TRBJ2-7, with D unresolved. Germline assignment: CDR1 SEHNR and CDR2 FQNEAQ (reference sequence). V lost 5 bases and J lost 8, with 19 bases in between. The CDR3 has 14 amino acids. The CDR3 reads CASSQNTLGYQQYF. DNA for the CDR3: TGTGCCAGCAGCCAAAACACCCTCGGGTACCAGCAGTACTTC.

Here the CDR3 DNA reads TGCAGTGCTTCTCGACTAGCCCAGTTCTTC. This gives the protein CSASRLAQFF. The chain joins TRBV20-1 to TRBJ2-1; 7 bases are shared with TRBD2. This CDR3 contains 10 residues. From germline, CDR1 is DFQATT and CDR2 SNEGSKA (reference sequence). The V segment lost 5 bases and the J segment 13 bases; nucleotides outside the gene matches: 5.